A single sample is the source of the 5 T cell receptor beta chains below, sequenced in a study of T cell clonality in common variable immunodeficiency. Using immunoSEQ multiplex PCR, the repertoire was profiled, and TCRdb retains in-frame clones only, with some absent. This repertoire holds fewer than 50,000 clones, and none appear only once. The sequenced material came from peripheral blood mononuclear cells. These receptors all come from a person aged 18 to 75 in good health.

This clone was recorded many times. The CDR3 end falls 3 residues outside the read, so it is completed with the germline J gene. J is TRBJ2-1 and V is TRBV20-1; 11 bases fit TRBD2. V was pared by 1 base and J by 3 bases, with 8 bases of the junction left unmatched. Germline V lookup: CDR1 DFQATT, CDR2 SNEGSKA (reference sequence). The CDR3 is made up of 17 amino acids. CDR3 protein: CSARVRSGRAGYNEQFF. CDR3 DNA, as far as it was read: TGCAGTGCTAGAGTCCGTAGCGGGAGGGCCGGCTACAATGAG.

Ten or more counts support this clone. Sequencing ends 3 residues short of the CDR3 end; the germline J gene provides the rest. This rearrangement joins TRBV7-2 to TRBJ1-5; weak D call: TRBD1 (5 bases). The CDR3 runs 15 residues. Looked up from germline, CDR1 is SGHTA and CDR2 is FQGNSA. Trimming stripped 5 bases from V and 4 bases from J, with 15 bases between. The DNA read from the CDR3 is TGTGCCAGCAGCCCAGGGTTGGGAGGGAATCAGCCC. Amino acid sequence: CASSPGLGGNQP. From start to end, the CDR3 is CASSPGLGGNQPQHF.

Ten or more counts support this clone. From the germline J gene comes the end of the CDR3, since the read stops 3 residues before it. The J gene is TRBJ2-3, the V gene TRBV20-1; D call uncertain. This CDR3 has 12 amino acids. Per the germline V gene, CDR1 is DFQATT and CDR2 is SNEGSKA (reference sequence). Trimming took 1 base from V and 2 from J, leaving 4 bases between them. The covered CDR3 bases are TGCAGTGCTAGAGGTTACACAGATACG. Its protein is CSARGYTDT. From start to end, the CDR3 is CSARGYTDTQYF.

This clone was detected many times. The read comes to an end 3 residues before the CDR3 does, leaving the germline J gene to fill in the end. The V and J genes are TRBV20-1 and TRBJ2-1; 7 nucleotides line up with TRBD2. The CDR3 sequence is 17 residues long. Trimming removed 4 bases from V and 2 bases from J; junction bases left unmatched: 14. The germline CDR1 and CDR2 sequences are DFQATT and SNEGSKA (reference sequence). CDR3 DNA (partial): TGCAGTGCTACCCCGGGACTAATAGCGGGCGCCTACAATGAG. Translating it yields CSATPGLIAGAYNE. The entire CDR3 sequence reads CSATPGLIAGAYNEQFF.

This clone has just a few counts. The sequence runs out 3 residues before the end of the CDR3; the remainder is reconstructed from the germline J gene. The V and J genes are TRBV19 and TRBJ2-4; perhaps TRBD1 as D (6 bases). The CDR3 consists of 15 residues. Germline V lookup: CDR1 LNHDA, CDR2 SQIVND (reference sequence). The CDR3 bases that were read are TGTGCCAGTAGTATAGATGAAGACAGGCTCTATGGT. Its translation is CASSIDEDRLYG. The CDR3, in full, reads CASSIDEDRLYGQYF.